These 27 T cell receptor beta chains were all obtained from the same sample, sequenced in a study of CD8 T cells in Susac syndrome. RNA in amounts of roughly 0.5 to 1 ug was reverse transcribed with random hexamers. TCRdb re-derived calls from the immunoSEQ multiplex PCR reads in MiXCR, one entry per CDR3 protein. The sample records 95,000 to 150,000 distinct CDR3 sequences, approximately 93% being singletons. Material for sequencing was CD8+ T cells from PBMCs. All receptors derive from a human donor with multiple sclerosis.

As for this clonotype: Germline and junction disagree at one end, which may indicate a read error. The chain joins TRBV2 to TRBJ1-3; maybe TRBD1 (6 bases). The CDR3 length is 10 residues. In germline, CDR1 is SNHLY, CDR2 FYNNEI. CDR3 bases: TGTGCCAGCGGGGGGGGACATGCGAATTTT. As protein: CASGGGHANF.

CDR3: CATSFRPGTDSYNEQFF. The CDR3 DNA follows: TGTGCCACCAGCTTTCGCCCCGGGACAGACTCCTACAATGAGCAGTTCTTC. The chain uses TRBV15 and TRBJ2-1, with 7 bases matching TRBD1. The CDR3 has 17 residues. Losses at the gene ends were 5 bases for V and 0 bases for J; bases not matched to a gene: 10. Germline loops: CDR1 LNHNV, CDR2 YYDKDF (reference sequence).

This clonotype was found a few times. CDR3 DNA: TGTGCCAGCAGTCTTGGCATGAACACTGAAGCTTTCTTT. It codes for CASSLGMNTEAFF. J is TRBJ1-1 and V is TRBV6-1; no reliable D call. Trimming shortened V by 5 bases and J by 0 bases, and 7 bases separated the two germline ends. Per the germline V gene, CDR1 is MNHNS and CDR2 is SASEGT. The CDR3 spans 13 residues.

This chain links TRBV28 with TRBJ2-7, with D unresolved. The CDR3 has 13 residues. Germline assignment: CDR1 MDHEN and CDR2 SYDVKM. Trimming removed 4 bases from V and 5 bases from J, with 12 bases in between. The CDR3 sequence is CASSSTGSHEQYF. DNA of the CDR3: TGTGCCAGCAGTTCCACCGGGTCTCACGAGCAGTACTTC.

The chain uses TRBV29-1 and TRBJ1-2; 9 bases line up with TRBD1. J was trimmed by 6 bases and V by 6 bases; bases with no gene match: 5. This CDR3 comprises 12 residues. Germline CDR1 and CDR2: SQVTM and ANQGSEA. The CDR3 loop reads CSVTGGGHGYTF. CDR3 nucleotides: TGCAGCGTGACAGGGGGTGGGCATGGCTACACCTTC.

The chain combines TRBV9 with TRBJ2-3; a possible D gene is TRBD1 (5 bases). The CDR3 loop spans 16 amino acids. Trimming pared 0 bases from V and 0 bases from J, leaving 11 bases between. Germline V gene lookup returns CDR1 SGDLS and CDR2 YYNGEE. CDR3 nucleotides: TGTGCCAGCAGCGTAGGAGCAGGGTCAAGCACAGATACGCAGTATTTT. This sequence encodes CASSVGAGSSTDTQYF.

This clonotype appeared once. The chain combines TRBV5-1 with TRBJ1-1; D may be TRBD1 (6 bases). Germline-derived CDR1 and CDR2 are SGHRS and YFSETQ. This CDR3 is 17 amino acids long. V was shortened by 1 base and J by 3 bases, with 19 bases between the two germline ends. Written as DNA, the CDR3 is TGCGCCAGCAGCTTGCGGGGGCGATATGAGAGGCACACTGAAGCTTTCTTT. Translating it yields CASSLRGRYERHTEAFF.

The chain joins TRBV7-3 to TRBJ1-1, with 7 bases matching TRBD1. CDR1 and CDR2 (germline): SGHTA, FQGTGA. The CDR3 totals 14 residues. Unmatched junction bases numbered 9, after V lost 4 bases and J lost 7 bases. CDR3 DNA sequence: TGTGCCAGCAGCTCGACAGGGCCCGGGGTTGAAGCTTTCTTT. It yields the protein CASSSTGPGVEAFF.

This sequence joins TRBV12-3 or TRBV12-4 and TRBJ2-1; 9 nucleotides line up with TRBD2. V was pared by 8 bases and J by 7 bases, with 15 bases of the junction left unmatched. This CDR3 spans 16 amino acids. The CDR3 loop is CASGTGERGEGNEQFF. CDR3 nucleotides: TGTGCCAGCGGGACGGGAGAGCGGGGGGAGGGAAATGAGCAGTTCTTC.

This clonotype was picked up a small number of times. The J gene is TRBJ2-7, the V gene TRBV13; D is possibly TRBD1 (5 bases). The V end lost 5 bases, the J end lost 3 bases, and 11 bases lay between the germline ends. The CDR3 extends over 13 amino acids. The germline V gene has CDR1 PRHDT and CDR2 FYEKMQ (reference sequence). In nucleotides, the CDR3 is TGTGCCAGCAGCCCAGGGCCTAACTACGAGCAGTACTTC. This codes for CASSPGPNYEQYF.

The rearrangement links TRBV28 to TRBJ2-7; TRBD2 agrees at 9 bases. Germline V gene sequence: CDR1 MDHEN, CDR2 SYDVKM. The CDR3 sequence is 16 residues long. The J segment lost 1 base and the V segment lost 3 bases, leaving 7 bases of the junction unmatched. DNA for the CDR3: TGTGCCAGCAGTTTGCCGCGGGGGGGACAGTCCTACGAGCAGTACTTC. Protein product: CASSLPRGGQSYEQYF.

The chain joins TRBV2 to TRBJ2-1; D is possibly TRBD1 or TRBD2 (6 bases each). This CDR3 comprises 13 residues. Trimming cost V 7 bases and J 8 bases, with 15 bases left between them. CDR1 and CDR2 from the germline V gene are SNHLY and FYNNEI. The CDR3 DNA reads TGTGCCAGCATCGGAGGGGGTGAGGATGAGCAGTTCTTC. It is translated as CASIGGGEDEQFF.

The V call is TRBV6-2 or TRBV6-3, the J call TRBJ2-2, with D perhaps TRBD1 or TRBD2 (5 bases each). The germline V gene encodes CDR1 MNHEY and CDR2 SVGEGT. Trimming removed 6 bases from V and 4 bases from J, with 15 bases in between. The CDR3 totals 15 residues. In DNA, the CDR3 is TGTGCCAGCAGGATACGGGACGGGTTCACCGGGGAGCTGTTTTTT. Encoded protein: CASRIRDGFTGELFF.

The rearrangement joins TRBV18 to TRBJ2-5; 7 nucleotides line up with TRBD2. In germline, CDR1 is KGHSH, CDR2 LQKENI. The CDR3 totals 14 residues. V was clipped by 6 bases and J by 2 bases; unmatched bases: 6. The CDR3 DNA reads TGTGCCAGCTCTAAGGGACTACCTCAAGAGACCCAGTACTTC. This encodes CASSKGLPQETQYF.

This clonotype was recorded only once. This chain links TRBV7-6 with TRBJ2-1; 8 bases align to TRBD2. The CDR3 is 16 amino acids. CDR1 is SGHVS, CDR2 FNYEAQ, per germline. The V gene end was trimmed by 5 bases and the J gene end by 4 bases; junction bases not matched to a gene: 10. The chain's CDR3 is CASSNSQTSAYNEQFF. CDR3 DNA sequence: TGTGCCAGCAGCAATAGTCAGACTAGCGCGTACAATGAGCAGTTCTTC.

The chain links TRBV27 to TRBJ2-3; the match to TRBD2 covers 13 bases. Per the germline V gene, CDR1 is MNHEY and CDR2 is SMNVEV (reference sequence). This CDR3 is built from 15 residues. The ends lost 11 bases at V and 9 bases at J; junction bases unmatched: 14. The CDR3 protein is CACSSGTSGVGTQYF. The DNA for the CDR3 is TGTGCCTGTTCGTCCGGGACTAGCGGGGTGGGCACGCAGTATTTT.

The sample holds one count of this clonotype. The chain uses TRBV5-1 and TRBJ1-1; D might be TRBD1 (5 bases). Trimming removed 3 bases at V and 4 bases at J, with 10 bases between. Germline-derived CDR1 and CDR2 are SGHRS and YFSETQ. This CDR3 has 13 amino acids. CDR3 in amino acids: CASSWGEGTEAFF. In DNA, the CDR3 is TGCGCCAGCAGCTGGGGGGAGGGCACTGAAGCTTTCTTT.

The V gene is TRBV28, the J gene TRBJ2-7, with D hard to call. Germline loops: CDR1 MDHEN, CDR2 SYDVKM. This CDR3 spans 14 amino acids. The ends were cut back, 5 bases at V and 0 bases at J, with 11 bases in the middle. CDR3 region: CASSPIGPSYEQYF. For the CDR3, the DNA is TGTGCCAGCAGTCCCATCGGGCCCTCCTACGAGCAGTACTTC. The full variable domain, with the rest looked up from reference TRBV28 and TRBJ2-7, is DVKVTQSSRYLVKRTGEKVFLECVQDMDHENMFWYRQDPGLGLRLIYFSYDVKMKEKGDIPEGYSVSREKKERFSLILESASTNQTSMYLCASSPIGPSYEQYFGPGTRLTVT.

The chain employs TRBV5-4 and TRBJ2-4; D tentatively reads TRBD1 or TRBD2 (5 bases each). Germline values: CDR1 SGHNT, CDR2 YYREEE (reference sequence). V lost 1 base to trimming and J lost 7 bases, with 9 bases between them. This CDR3 region has 13 residues. The CDR3 region has the DNA TGTGCCAGCAGCTTGAAGGGGACGAACATTCAGTACTTC. Protein sequence: CASSLKGTNIQYF.

The chain has TRBV4-1 and TRBJ1-1; unclear D gene. The CDR3 loop spans 15 amino acids. V shed 1 base and J shed 2 bases, with 11 bases lying between them. Germline V gene lookup returns CDR1 MGHRA and CDR2 YSYEKL. The DNA of the CDR3 is TGCGCCAGCAGCCAAGCGACAACCTCCAACACTGAAGCTTTCTTT. As protein: CASSQATTSNTEAFF.

The chain joins TRBV9 to TRBJ1-1, with TRBD1 as a possible D gene (5 bases). Germline V gene lookup returns CDR1 SGDLS and CDR2 YYNGEE. CDR3 length: 10 amino acids. V was pared by 5 bases and J by 8 bases, with 7 bases between. The CDR3 DNA reads TGTGCCAGCAGGGAGGGGGAAGCTTTCTTT. This translates into CASREGEAFF.

The CDR3 loop reads CASTPRGQEYNSPLHF. In nucleotides, the CDR3 is TGTGCCAGCACCCCCCGAGGGCAGGAGTATAATTCACCCCTCCACTTT. V usage is TRBV7-9 and J usage is TRBJ1-6; D not resolved. This CDR3 region has 16 residues. V lost 7 bases and J 4 bases, leaving 17 bases between the germline ends. Germline V lookup: CDR1 SEHNR, CDR2 FQNEAQ (reference sequence).

The chain recombines TRBV24-1 with TRBJ2-2; tentatively, D is TRBD1 or TRBD2 (5 bases each). Germline assignment: CDR1 KGHDR and CDR2 SFDVKD. The CDR3 consists of 14 residues. The V gene lost 6 bases and the J gene lost 5 bases, with 12 bases spanning the gap. CDR3 sequence (DNA): TGTGCCACCAGTAACGAGGGGTGGACCGGGGAGCTGTTTTTT. Encoded protein: CATSNEGWTGELFF.

V and J are TRBV18 and TRBJ2-3; 7 bases are a match to TRBD2. V trimming: 0 bases; J trimming: 7 bases; junction bases outside the gene matches: 10. Per the germline V gene, CDR1 is KGHSH and CDR2 is LQKENI. This CDR3 is 16 amino acids long. The CDR3 sequence: CASSPPGLPLENTQYF. As DNA, the CDR3 is TGTGCCAGCTCACCACCGGGACTACCATTGGAGAATACGCAGTATTTT.

V is TRBV27 and J is TRBJ1-6; a weak D match, TRBD1 (5 bases). The CDR3 contains 15 residues. Germline V gene sequence: CDR1 MNHEY, CDR2 SMNVEV (reference sequence). Trimming stripped 5 bases from V and 7 bases from J, with 15 bases between. CDR3 bases: TGTGCCAGCAGTCACGACGCAGGGCTCAATTCACCCCTCCACTTT. Its protein product is CASSHDAGLNSPLHF.

The V call is TRBV29-1, the J call TRBJ2-3, with TRBD1 matching 10 bases. The CDR3 spans 15 residues. Germline trimming cut 1 base from V and 4 bases from J; bases unmatched to any gene: 5. CDR1 and CDR2 (germline): SQVTM, ANQGSEA. The CDR3 loop is CSVEARDRGADTQYF. CDR3 DNA: TGCAGCGTTGAAGCTAGGGACAGGGGAGCAGATACGCAGTATTTT.

This clonotype was seen just once. In DNA, the CDR3 is TGCAGCGCCGTGGGGGAACAGGGGAACTATGGCTACACCTTC. Its protein is CSAVGEQGNYGYTF. The chain couples TRBV29-1 to TRBJ1-2; 7 nucleotides line up with TRBD1. The V and J ends lost 7 bases and 2 bases, in that order; junction bases with no gene match: 10. Germline V gene data show CDR1 as SQVTM and CDR2 as ANQGSEA. The CDR3 runs to 14 residues.